Shown below are 14 T cell receptor beta chains from a single sample sequenced in a study of T-cell memory formation after mild COVID-19. TCRdb fed the 5' RACE reads into MiXCR, producing one record per CDR3 protein. The data hold 430,000 or so distinct CDR3 sequences, with around 27% observed a single time. The sample was PBMCs or a T cell subset sorted from them (not recorded which). The receptors stem from an adult woman who had mild COVID-19 (a few samples of this study predate the infection). Cell type and time point are not known.

This clonotype was found a few times. V is TRBV6-2 or TRBV6-3 and J is TRBJ2-4, with a weak D call TRBD2 (6 bases). The CDR3 covers 13 residues. V was trimmed by 2 bases and J by 16 bases, leaving 18 bases between them. Per the germline V gene, CDR1 is MNHEY and CDR2 is SVGEGT. The CDR3 DNA sequence: TGTGCCAGCAGTTACATCGCCTCGGCGGGAATCTACTTC. It specifies CASSYIASAGIYF.

This chain joins TRBV20-1 and TRBJ2-7; 8 nucleotides agree with TRBD2. CDR1 and CDR2 from the germline V gene are DFQATT and SNEGSKA (reference sequence). This CDR3 spans 12 amino acids. The V and J ends lost 6 bases and 2 bases, in that order; junction bases with no gene match: 3. The CDR3 loop is CSAGRGAYEQYF. CDR3 DNA sequence: TGCAGTGCCGGGCGGGGGGCCTACGAGCAGTACTTC.

This clonotype has more than one count but fewer than ten. The chain joins TRBV4-2 to TRBJ2-1; 13 bases agree with TRBD2. CDR1 and CDR2 from the germline V gene are LGHNA and YNFKEQ. J was trimmed by 8 bases and V by 0 bases; bases with no gene match: 1. CDR3 length equals 15 residues. The CDR3 region is CASSQDGLAGDEQFF. As DNA, the CDR3 is TGTGCCAGCAGCCAAGACGGACTAGCGGGAGATGAGCAGTTCTTC.

This clonotype was found a few times. This chain links TRBV6-2 or TRBV6-3 with TRBJ1-1; possible D gene TRBD1, 5 bases. Germline-derived CDR1 and CDR2 are MNHEY and SVGEGT. The V gene lost 5 bases and the J gene lost 3 bases, with 7 bases spanning the gap. This CDR3 is built from 12 residues. The CDR3 spells CASSQGHTEAFF. DNA for the CDR3: TGTGCCAGCAGTCAGGGACACACTGAAGCTTTCTTT.

This clonotype was seen a handful of times. The V call is TRBV4-3, the J call TRBJ2-7; 11 nucleotides match TRBD2. CDR1 LGHNA and CDR2 YSLEER come from the germline V gene. V shed 2 bases, J shed 5 bases, and the junction held 5 bases outside the gene matches. CDR3 size: 15 residues. CDR3 region: CASSQLTSGSDEQYF. CDR3 in DNA: TGCGCCAGCAGCCAATTAACTAGCGGGAGCGACGAGCAGTACTTC.

This chain uses TRBV7-8 with TRBJ1-5; D is perhaps TRBD1 (5 bases). This CDR3 is built from 15 residues. Germline CDR1 SGHVS, CDR2 FQNEAQ. Trimming shortened V by 5 bases and J by 3 bases, and 14 bases separated the two germline ends. CDR3: CASSRRDGNNQPQHF. For the CDR3, the DNA is TGTGCCAGCAGCCGCAGGGATGGGAACAATCAGCCCCAGCATTTT.

This chain joins TRBV2 and TRBJ1-4; D is unresolved. This CDR3 has 14 residues. The V gene lost 3 bases and the J gene lost 12 bases, with 17 bases spanning the gap. Germline lookup yields CDR1 SNHLY and CDR2 FYNNEI. In nucleotides, the CDR3 is TGTGCCAGCAGTGAGGCCCCTACTTTGTGGGAACTGTTTTTT. Amino acid sequence: CASSEAPTLWELFF.

V gene TRBV3-1 combines with J gene TRBJ2-7; 9 nucleotides align to TRBD2. CDR3 length: 14 amino acids. Germline V gene data show CDR1 as LGHDT and CDR2 as YNNKEL (reference sequence). V was clipped by 4 bases and J by 3 bases; unmatched bases: 4. CDR3 sequence: CASSLAGAVYEQYF. The CDR3 coding sequence is TGTGCCAGCAGCCTAGCGGGGGCTGTCTACGAGCAGTACTTC.

This sequence joins TRBV7-8 and TRBJ2-5; no definite D call. The V gene lost 5 bases and the J gene lost 2 bases, with 18 bases spanning the gap. The CDR3 has 16 amino acids. Germline loops: CDR1 SGHVS, CDR2 FQNEAQ. This CDR3 reads CASSRTPTYRQETQYF. The CDR3, as DNA: TGTGCCAGCAGCCGGACCCCTACGTACCGTCAAGAGACCCAGTACTTC.

CDR3 amino acids: CSASRGGDGYTF. DNA of the CDR3: TGCAGTGCAAGCCGAGGGGGTGACGGCTACACCTTC. This chain uses TRBV20-1 with TRBJ1-2, with D perhaps TRBD1 (6 bases). Germline CDR1 is DFQATT and CDR2 is SNEGSKA (reference sequence). V was clipped by 6 bases and J by 8 bases, with 16 bases between them. This CDR3 comprises 12 residues.

This chain links TRBV15 with TRBJ1-2, with D maybe TRBD1 (5 bases). This CDR3 spans 11 amino acids. Trimming left V 8 bases short and J 4 bases short, with 8 bases between. Per germline, CDR1 LNHNV and CDR2 YYDKDF (reference sequence). As DNA, the CDR3 is TGTGCCACCTATGACAGCTATGGCTACACCTTC. Its protein is CATYDSYGYTF.

In its sample, this clonotype was seen a few times. The rearrangement joins TRBV12-3 or TRBV12-4 to TRBJ2-2; no firm D call. CDR3 length equals 19 residues. The V end was cut by 6 bases, the J end by 1 base, with 24 bases between. CDR3 sequence: CASRTPRVAGPKNTGELFF. DNA of the CDR3: TGTGCCAGCAGAACGCCTCGGGTAGCCGGACCTAAGAACACCGGGGAGCTGTTTTTT.

The rearrangement links TRBV12-3 or TRBV12-4 to TRBJ2-7; 10 bases map to TRBD2. This CDR3 is built from 18 residues. J lost 6 bases, V lost 4 bases, and 18 bases had no gene match. In DNA form, the CDR3 reads TGTGCCAGCAGTTCCGCTAGCGGGGGCTTATCTAGATCAACCGAGCAGTACTTC. Protein product: CASSSASGGLSRSTEQYF.

In its sample, this clonotype was seen once. The chain links TRBV14 to TRBJ2-2; 9 bases fit TRBD1. CDR1 and CDR2 (germline): SGHDN, FVKESK. J gave up 0 bases and V 10 bases, and 3 bases lay outside the gene matches. This CDR3 region has 14 residues. The CDR3 bases are TGTGCCACCAGGACAGGGGCGAACACCGGGGAGCTGTTTTTT. Translated, it gives CATRTGANTGELFF.